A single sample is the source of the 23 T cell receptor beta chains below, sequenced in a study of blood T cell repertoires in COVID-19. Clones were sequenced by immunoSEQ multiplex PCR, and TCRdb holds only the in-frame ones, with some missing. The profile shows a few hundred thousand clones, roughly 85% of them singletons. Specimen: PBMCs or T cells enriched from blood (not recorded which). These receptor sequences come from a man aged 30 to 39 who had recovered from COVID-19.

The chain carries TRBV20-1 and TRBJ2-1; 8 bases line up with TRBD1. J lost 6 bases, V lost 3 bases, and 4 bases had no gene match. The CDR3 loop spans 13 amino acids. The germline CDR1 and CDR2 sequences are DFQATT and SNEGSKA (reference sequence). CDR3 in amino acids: CSASDRGVNEQFF. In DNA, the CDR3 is TGCAGTGCTAGTGACAGGGGAGTCAATGAGCAGTTCTTC.

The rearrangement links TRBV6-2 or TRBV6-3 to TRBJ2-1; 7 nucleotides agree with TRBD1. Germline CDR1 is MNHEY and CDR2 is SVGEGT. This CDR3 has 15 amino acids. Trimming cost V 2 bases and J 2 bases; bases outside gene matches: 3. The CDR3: CASSYLGQAYNEQFF. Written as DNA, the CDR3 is TGTGCCAGCAGTTACCTTGGACAGGCCTACAATGAGCAGTTCTTC.

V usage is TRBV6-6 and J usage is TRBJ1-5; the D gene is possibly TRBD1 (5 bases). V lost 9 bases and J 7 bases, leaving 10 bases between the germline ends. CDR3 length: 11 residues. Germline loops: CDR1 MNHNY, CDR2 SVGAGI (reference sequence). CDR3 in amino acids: CASSEGQPQHF. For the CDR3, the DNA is TGTGCCAGTTCGGAGGGGCAGCCCCAGCATTTT.

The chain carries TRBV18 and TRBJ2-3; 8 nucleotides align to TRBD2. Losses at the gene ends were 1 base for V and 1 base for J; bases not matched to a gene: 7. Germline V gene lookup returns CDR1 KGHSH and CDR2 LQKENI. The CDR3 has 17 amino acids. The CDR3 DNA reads TGTGCCAGCTCACCACTCGCGGGTAGCGGGGGCACAGATACGCAGTATTTT. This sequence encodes CASSPLAGSGGTDTQYF.

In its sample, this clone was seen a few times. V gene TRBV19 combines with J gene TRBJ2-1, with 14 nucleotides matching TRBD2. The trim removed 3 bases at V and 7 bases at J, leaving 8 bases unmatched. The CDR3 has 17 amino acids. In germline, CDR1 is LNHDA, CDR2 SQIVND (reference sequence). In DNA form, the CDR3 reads TGTGCCAGTAGTATCGGACTAGCGGGGGGATGGTTTAATGAGCAGTTCTTC. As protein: CASSIGLAGGWFNEQFF.

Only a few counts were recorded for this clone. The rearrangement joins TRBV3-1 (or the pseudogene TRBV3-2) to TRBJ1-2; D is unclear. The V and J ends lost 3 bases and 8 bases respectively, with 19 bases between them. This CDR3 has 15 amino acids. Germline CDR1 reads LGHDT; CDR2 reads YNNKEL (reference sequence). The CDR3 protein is CASSQLFPELQGYTF. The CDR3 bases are TGTGCCAGCAGCCAGTTATTCCCCGAGCTCCAAGGCTACACCTTC.

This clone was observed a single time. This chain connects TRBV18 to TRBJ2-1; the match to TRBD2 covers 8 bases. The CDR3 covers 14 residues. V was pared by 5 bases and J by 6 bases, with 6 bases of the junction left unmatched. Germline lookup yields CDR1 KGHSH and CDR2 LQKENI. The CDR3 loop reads CASSSQGLVNEQFF. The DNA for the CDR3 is TGTGCCAGCTCATCCCAGGGACTAGTCAATGAGCAGTTCTTC.

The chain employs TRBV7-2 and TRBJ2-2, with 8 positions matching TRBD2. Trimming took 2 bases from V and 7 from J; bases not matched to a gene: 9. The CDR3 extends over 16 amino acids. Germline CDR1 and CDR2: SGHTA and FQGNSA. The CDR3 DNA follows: TGTGCCAGCAGCTTATCTCCGGGGGGGGCCGGCGGGGAGCTGTTTTTT. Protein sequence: CASSLSPGGAGGELFF.

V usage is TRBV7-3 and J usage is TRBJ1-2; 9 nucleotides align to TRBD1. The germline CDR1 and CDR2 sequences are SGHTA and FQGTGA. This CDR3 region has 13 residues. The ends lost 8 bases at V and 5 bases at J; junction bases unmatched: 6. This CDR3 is CASGRDRVYGYTF. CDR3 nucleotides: TGTGCCAGCGGCCGGGACAGGGTTTATGGCTACACCTTC.

CDR3 DNA sequence: TGTGCCAGTACCATATCCGGGGGGGGCTTCACTGAAGCTTTCTTT. Translating it yields CASTISGGGFTEAFF. This chain connects TRBV25-1 to TRBJ1-1; TRBD1 might be the D (6 bases). The V end lost 9 bases, the J end lost 4 bases, and 21 bases lay between the germline ends. The CDR3 loop spans 15 amino acids. Per germline, CDR1 MGHDK and CDR2 SYGVNS.

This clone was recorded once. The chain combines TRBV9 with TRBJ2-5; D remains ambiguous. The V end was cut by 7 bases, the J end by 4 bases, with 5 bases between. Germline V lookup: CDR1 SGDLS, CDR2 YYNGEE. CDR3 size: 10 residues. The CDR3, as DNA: TGTGCCAGCTCTCGAGAGACCCAGTACTTC. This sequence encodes CASSRETQYF.

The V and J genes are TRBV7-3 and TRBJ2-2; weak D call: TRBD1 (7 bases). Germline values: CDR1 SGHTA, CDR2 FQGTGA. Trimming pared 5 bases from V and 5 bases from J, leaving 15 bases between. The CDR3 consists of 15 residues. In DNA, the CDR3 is TGTGCCAGCAGCCACGCCGCAGGGGGGACCGGGGAGCTGTTTTTT. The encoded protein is CASSHAAGGTGELFF.

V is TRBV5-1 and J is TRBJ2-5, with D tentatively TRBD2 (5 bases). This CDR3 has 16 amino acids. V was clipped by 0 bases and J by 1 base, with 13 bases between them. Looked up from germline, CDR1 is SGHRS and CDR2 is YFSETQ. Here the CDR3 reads CASSLAPLGAQETQYF. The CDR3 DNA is TGCGCCAGCAGCTTGGCCCCCTTGGGAGCCCAAGAGACCCAGTACTTC.

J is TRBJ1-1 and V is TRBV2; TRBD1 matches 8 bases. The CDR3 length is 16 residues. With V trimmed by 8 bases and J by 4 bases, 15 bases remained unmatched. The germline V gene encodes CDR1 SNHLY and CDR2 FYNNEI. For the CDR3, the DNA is TGTGCCAGCGCGAGGGACAGGAGGTTAAGGACCACTGAAGCTTTCTTT. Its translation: CASARDRRLRTTEAFF.

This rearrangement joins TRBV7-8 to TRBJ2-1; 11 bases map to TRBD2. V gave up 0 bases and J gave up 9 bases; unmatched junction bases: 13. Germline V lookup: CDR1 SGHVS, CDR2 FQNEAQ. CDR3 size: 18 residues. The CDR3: CASSLAIAGGEIYGEQFF. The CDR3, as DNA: TGTGCCAGCAGCTTAGCGATAGCGGGGGGGGAAATTTATGGTGAGCAGTTCTTC.

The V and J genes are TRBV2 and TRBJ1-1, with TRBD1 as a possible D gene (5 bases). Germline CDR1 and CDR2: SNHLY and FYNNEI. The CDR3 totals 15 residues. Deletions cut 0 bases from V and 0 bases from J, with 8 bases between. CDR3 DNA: TGTGCCAGCAGTGAAGCTGGGGCCCTGAACACTGAAGCTTTCTTT. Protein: CASSEAGALNTEAFF.

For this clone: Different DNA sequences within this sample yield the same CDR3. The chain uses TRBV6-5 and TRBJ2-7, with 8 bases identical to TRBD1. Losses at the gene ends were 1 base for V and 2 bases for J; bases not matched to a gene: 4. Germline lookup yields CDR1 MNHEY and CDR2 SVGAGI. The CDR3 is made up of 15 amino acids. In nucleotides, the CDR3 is TGTGCCAGCAGTTACTTGGCAGGGGGCACCTACGAGCAGTACTTC. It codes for CASSYLAGGTYEQYF.

The CDR3 DNA reads TGTGCCAGTAGTGTGCTAGCGGGCGCCAATCCGGCGGAGCAGTTCTTC. Its protein is CASSVLAGANPAEQFF. The gene calls are TRBV19 and TRBJ2-1, with 8 positions matching TRBD2. Germline CDR1 and CDR2: LNHDA and SQIVND (reference sequence). CDR3 size: 16 residues. Trimming removed 5 bases from V and 10 bases from J; junction bases left unmatched: 16.

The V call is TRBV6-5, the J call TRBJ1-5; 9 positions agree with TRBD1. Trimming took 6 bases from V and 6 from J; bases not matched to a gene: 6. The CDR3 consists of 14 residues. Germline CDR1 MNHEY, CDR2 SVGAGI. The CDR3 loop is CASRGTGLSQPQHF. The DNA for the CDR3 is TGTGCCAGCAGGGGGACAGGGTTGAGTCAGCCCCAGCATTTT.

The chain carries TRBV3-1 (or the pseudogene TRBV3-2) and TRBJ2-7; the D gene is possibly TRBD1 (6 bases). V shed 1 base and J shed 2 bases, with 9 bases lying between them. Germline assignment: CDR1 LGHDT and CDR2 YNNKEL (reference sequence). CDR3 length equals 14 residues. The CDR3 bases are TGTGCCAGCAGCCAAGCCAGGGGCACCTACGAGCAGTACTTC. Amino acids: CASSQARGTYEQYF.

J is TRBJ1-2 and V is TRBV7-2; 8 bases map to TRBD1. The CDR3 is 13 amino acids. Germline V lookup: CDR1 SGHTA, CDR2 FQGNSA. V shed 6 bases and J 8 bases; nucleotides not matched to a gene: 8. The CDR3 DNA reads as TGTGCCAGCAGTCCGGGGACAGGTCGCGGCTACACCTTC. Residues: CASSPGTGRGYTF. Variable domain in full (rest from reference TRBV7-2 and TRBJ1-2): GAGVSQSPSNKVTEKGKDVELRCDPISGHTALYWYRQSLGQGLEFLIYFQGNSAPDKSGLPSDRFSAERTGGSVSTLTIQRTQQEDSAVYLCASSPGTGRGYTFGSGTRLTVV.

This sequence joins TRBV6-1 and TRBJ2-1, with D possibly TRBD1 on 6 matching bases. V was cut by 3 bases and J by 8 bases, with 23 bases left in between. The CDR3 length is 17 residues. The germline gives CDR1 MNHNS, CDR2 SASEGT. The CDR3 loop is CASSDPKWGQILHEQFF. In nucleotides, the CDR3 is TGTGCCAGCAGTGACCCAAAGTGGGGACAAATCCTCCATGAGCAGTTCTTC.

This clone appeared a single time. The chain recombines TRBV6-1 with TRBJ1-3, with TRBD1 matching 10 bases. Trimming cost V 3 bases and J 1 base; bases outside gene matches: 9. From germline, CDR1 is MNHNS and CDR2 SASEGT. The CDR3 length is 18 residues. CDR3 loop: CASSDGISGQGSGNTIYF. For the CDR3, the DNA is TGTGCCAGCAGTGATGGGATTTCGGGACAGGGGTCTGGAAACACCATATATTTT.